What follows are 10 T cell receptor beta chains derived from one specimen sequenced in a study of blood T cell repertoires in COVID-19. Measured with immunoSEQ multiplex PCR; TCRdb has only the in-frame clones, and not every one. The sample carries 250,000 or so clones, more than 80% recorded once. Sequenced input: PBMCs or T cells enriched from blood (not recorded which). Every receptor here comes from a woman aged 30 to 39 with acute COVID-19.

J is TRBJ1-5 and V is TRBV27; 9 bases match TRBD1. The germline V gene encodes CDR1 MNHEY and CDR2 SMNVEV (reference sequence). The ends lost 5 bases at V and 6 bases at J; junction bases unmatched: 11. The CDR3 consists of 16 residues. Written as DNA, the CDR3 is TGTGCCAGCAGTCAAGGAACCGGGACAGGGTTTCAGCCCCAGCATTTT. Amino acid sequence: CASSQGTGTGFQPQHF.

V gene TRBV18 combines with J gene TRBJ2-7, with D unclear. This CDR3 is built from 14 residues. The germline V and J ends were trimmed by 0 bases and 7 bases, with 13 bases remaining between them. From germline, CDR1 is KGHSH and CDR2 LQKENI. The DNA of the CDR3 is TGTGCCAGCTCACCACCGTCCAATCCTCGGGAGCAGTACTTC. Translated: CASSPPSNPREQYF.

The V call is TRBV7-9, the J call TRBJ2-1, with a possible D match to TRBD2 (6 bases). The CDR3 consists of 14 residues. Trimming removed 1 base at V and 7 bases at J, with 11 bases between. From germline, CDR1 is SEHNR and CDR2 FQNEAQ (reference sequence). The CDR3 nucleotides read TGTGCCAGCAGCTTAGACGCTAGCGCGAATGAGCAGTTCTTC. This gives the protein CASSLDASANEQFF. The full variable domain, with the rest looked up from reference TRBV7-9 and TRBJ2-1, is DTGVSQNPRHKITKRGQNVTFRCDPISEHNRLYWYRQTLGQGPEFLTYFQNEAQLEKSRLLSDRFSAERPKGSFSTLEIQRTEQGDSAMYLCASSLDASANEQFFGPGTRLTVL.

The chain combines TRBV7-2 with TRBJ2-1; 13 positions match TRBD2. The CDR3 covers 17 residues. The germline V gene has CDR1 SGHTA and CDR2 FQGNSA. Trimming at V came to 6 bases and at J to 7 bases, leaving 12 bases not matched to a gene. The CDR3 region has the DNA TGTGCCAGCAGGATAGAGGCCGGACTAGCGGGAGTAAATGAGCAGTTCTTC. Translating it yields CASRIEAGLAGVNEQFF.

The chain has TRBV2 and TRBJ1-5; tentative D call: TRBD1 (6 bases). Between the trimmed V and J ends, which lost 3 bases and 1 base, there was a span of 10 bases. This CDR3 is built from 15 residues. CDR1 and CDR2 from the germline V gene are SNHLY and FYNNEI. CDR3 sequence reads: CASSDQGSSNQPQHF. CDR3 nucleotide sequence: TGTGCCAGCAGTGATCAGGGGTCGAGCAATCAGCCCCAGCATTTT. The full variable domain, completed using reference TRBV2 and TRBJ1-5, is EPEVTQTPSHQVTQMGQEVILRCVPISNHLYFYWYRQILGQKVEFLVSFYNNEISEKSEIFDDQFSVERPDGSNFTLKIRSTKLEDSAMYFCASSDQGSSNQPQHFGDGTRLSIL.

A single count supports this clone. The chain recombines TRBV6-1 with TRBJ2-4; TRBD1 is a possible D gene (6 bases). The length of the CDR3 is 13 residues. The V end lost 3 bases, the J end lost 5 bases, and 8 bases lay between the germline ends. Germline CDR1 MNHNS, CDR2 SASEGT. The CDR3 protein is CASSDRTENIQYF. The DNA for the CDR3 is TGTGCCAGCAGTGACCGGACAGAAAACATTCAGTACTTC.

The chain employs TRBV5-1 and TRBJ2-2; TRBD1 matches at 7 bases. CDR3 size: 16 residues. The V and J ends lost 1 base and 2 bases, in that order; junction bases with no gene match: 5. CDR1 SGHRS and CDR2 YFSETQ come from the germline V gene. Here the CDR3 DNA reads TGCGCCAGCAGCTTGAACGGACAGGCTAACACCGGGGAGCTGTTTTTT. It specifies CASSLNGQANTGELFF.

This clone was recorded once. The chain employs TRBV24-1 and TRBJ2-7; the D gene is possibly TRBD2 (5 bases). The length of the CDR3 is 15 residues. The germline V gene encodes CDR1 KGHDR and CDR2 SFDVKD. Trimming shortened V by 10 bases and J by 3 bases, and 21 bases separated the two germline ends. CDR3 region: CATPKPRGLDYEQYF. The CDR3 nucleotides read TGTGCCACACCTAAACCCCGAGGGTTGGACTACGAGCAGTACTTC.

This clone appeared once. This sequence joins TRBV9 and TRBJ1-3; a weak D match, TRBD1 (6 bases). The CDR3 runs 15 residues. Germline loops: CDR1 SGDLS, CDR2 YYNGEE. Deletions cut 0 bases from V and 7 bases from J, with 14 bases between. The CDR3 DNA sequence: TGTGCCAGCAGCGTAGCCCAGGGGTGGTGGAACACCATATATTTT. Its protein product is CASSVAQGWWNTIYF. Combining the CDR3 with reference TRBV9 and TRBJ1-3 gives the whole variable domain DSGVTQTPKHLITATGQRVTLRCSPRSGDLSVYWYQQSLDQGLQFLIQYYNGEERAKGNILERFSAQQFPDLHSELNLSSLELGDSALYFCASSVAQGWWNTIYFGEGSWLTVV.

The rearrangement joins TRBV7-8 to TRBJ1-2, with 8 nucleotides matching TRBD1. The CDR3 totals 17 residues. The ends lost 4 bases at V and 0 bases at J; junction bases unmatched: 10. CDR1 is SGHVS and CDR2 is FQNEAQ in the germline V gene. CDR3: CASSSHRSGGTNYGYTF. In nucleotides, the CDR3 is TGTGCCAGCAGCTCCCACAGGTCAGGGGGCACTAACTATGGCTACACCTTC.